These 12 T cell receptor beta chains share one sample of origin, sequenced in a study of vaccination and CD4 T cells after COVID-19. Their cognate antigens are unknown. Treatment noted: roughly nine-day PBMC culture with coronavirus spike peptide pools or control peptides (ViraFEST assay). Sequencing of the DNA from cultured CD4+ T cells was carried out with the Oncomine TCR Beta short-read assay. TCRdb re-analysed the PCR reads in MiXCR, keeping a single row per CDR3 protein. The profile shows under 20,000 distinct CDR3 sequences, 72% of them singletons. Source material: CD4+ T cells from blood, cultured in vitro. These receptors all stem from a human donor who had recovered from COVID-19.

V is TRBV27 and J is TRBJ1-6, with TRBD1 as a possible D gene (5 bases). This CDR3 comprises 16 residues. Germline V CDR1 and CDR2: MNHEY, SMNVEV (reference sequence). Trimming shortened V by 6 bases and J by 10 bases, and 22 bases separated the two germline ends. The CDR3 is CASRRPTGGVGSPLHF. As DNA, the CDR3 is TGTGCCAGCAGACGACCCACAGGTGGAGTCGGGTCACCCCTCCACTTT.

V and J are TRBV20-1 and TRBJ2-7; D unresolved. The V gene lost 5 bases and the J gene lost 0 bases, with 8 bases spanning the gap. Germline CDR1 reads DFQATT; CDR2 reads SNEGSKA (reference sequence). There are 12 residues in the CDR3. The CDR3 loop is CSAGISSYEQYF. CDR3 nucleotides: TGCAGTGCTGGGATCAGCTCCTACGAGCAGTACTTC.

Points on this clonotype: Possible read error: a much larger clone is one base away. The chain joins TRBV7-2 to TRBJ2-5; 12 nucleotides line up with TRBD2. The CDR3 is 16 residues long. Looked up from germline, CDR1 is SGHTA and CDR2 is FQGNSA. The ends lost 8 bases at V and 5 bases at J; junction bases unmatched: 12. The CDR3 DNA sequence: TGTGCCAGCGATAGGGCTAGCGGGAGGGCCGCGGAGACCCAGTACTTC. Translation gives CASDRASGRAAETQYF.

The J gene is TRBJ1-2, the V gene TRBV19, with TRBD1 matching 9 bases. CDR1 is LNHDA and CDR2 is SQIVND in the germline V gene (reference sequence). V was clipped by 10 bases and J by 8 bases; unmatched bases: 8. The CDR3 sequence is 12 residues long. The CDR3 nucleotides read TGTGCCACTTGGACAGGGGCCATCGGCTACACCTTC. Protein sequence: CATWTGAIGYTF.

The chain combines TRBV5-1 with TRBJ2-2; D gene ambiguous. The CDR3 is 11 amino acids. Per germline, CDR1 SGHRS and CDR2 YFSETQ. V was pared by 8 bases and J by 5 bases, with 7 bases between. The chain's CDR3 is CARDGTGELFF. The CDR3 coding sequence is TGCGCCAGGGACGGGACCGGGGAGCTGTTTTTT.

This clonotype was seen just once. V and J are TRBV19 and TRBJ1-5, with 8 bases lining up with TRBD1. CDR1 is LNHDA and CDR2 is SQIVND in the germline V gene (reference sequence). V shed 6 bases and J 2 bases; nucleotides not matched to a gene: 15. This CDR3 comprises 18 residues. CDR3 sequence: CASRSGTGVSFGNQPQHF. The CDR3 nucleotides are TGTGCCAGTAGGTCCGGGACAGGAGTATCATTCGGCAATCAGCCCCAGCATTTT.

V and J are TRBV7-3 and TRBJ1-2; 7 bases map to TRBD1. Germline CDR1 is SGHTA and CDR2 is FQGTGA. Trimming at V came to 0 bases and at J to 8 bases, leaving 6 bases not matched to a gene. The CDR3 sequence is 14 residues long. CDR3 sequence (DNA): TGTGCCAGCAGCTTAACCCCTGACAGGGTCGGCTACACCTTC. As protein: CASSLTPDRVGYTF.

The chain couples TRBV27 to TRBJ1-1; D is possibly TRBD1 (5 bases). The CDR3 length is 13 residues. The V gene's germline CDR1 is MNHEY and CDR2 SMNVEV (reference sequence). The V gene lost 6 bases and the J gene lost 1 base, with 9 bases spanning the gap. In DNA, the CDR3 is TGTGCCAGCAGGGGCGGGGGGAACACTGAAGCTTTCTTT. It yields the protein CASRGGGNTEAFF.

The genes are TRBV7-9 and TRBJ1-5, with TRBD1 matching 10 bases. The junction had 4 bases not matched to a gene; V was cut back by 5 bases and J by 3 bases. Germline assignment: CDR1 SEHNR and CDR2 FQNEAQ (reference sequence). CDR3 length equals 15 residues. CDR3 protein: CASSGTGVDNQPQHF. The CDR3 region has the DNA TGTGCCAGCAGCGGGACAGGGGTTGACAATCAGCCCCAGCATTTT.

J is TRBJ1-1 and V is TRBV28; no definite D call. The V gene lost 4 bases and the J gene lost 7 bases, with 10 bases spanning the gap. CDR1 and CDR2 from the germline V gene are MDHEN and SYDVKM. The CDR3 extends over 12 amino acids. CDR3 region: CASSYRLVEAFF. The DNA of the CDR3 is TGTGCCAGCAGTTATAGGTTGGTTGAAGCTTTCTTT.

CDR3 nucleotide sequence: TGTGCCAGCTGGACTGGGGGAAGTCAGCCCCAGCATTTT. Its protein product is CASWTGGSQPQHF. The J gene is TRBJ1-5, the V gene TRBV2; TRBD1 is a possible D gene (5 bases). The germline CDR1 and CDR2 sequences are SNHLY and FYNNEI. Trimming removed 8 bases at V and 6 bases at J, with 14 bases between. The CDR3 is made up of 13 amino acids.

This clonotype was picked up a small number of times. This CDR3 reads CSASRRGPYEQYF. CDR3 in DNA: TGCAGTGCTTCCCGCCGGGGTCCCTACGAGCAGTACTTC. The gene calls are TRBV20-1 and TRBJ2-7; TRBD2 might be the D (5 bases). CDR1 is DFQATT, CDR2 SNEGSKA, per germline (reference sequence). V lost 5 bases to trimming and J lost 2 bases, with 13 bases between them. This CDR3 has 13 amino acids.